This entry concerns a single TCR beta chain. CD8+ and CD4+ T cells circulating in blood were sequenced for TCR beta. The data were taken from a study of CD8 T cells in Susac syndrome. Roughly 0.45 to 1 ug RNA was reverse transcribed with random hexamers. TCRdb re-called the immunoSEQ multiplex PCR reads with MiXCR, one entry per CDR3 protein. The repertoire holds about 200,000 distinct CDR3 sequences, with around 90% as singletons. Sequencing used CD8+ T cells from PBMCs. This clonotype was obtained from a human donor with multiple sclerosis.

In nucleotides, the CDR3 is TGTGCCAGTAGTATAGCAGGACAGGACTACGAGCAGTACTTC. Protein product: CASSIAGQDYEQYF. The chain uses TRBV19 and TRBJ2-7; 7 bases match TRBD1. The CDR3 sequence is 14 residues long. V was pared by 1 base and J by 3 bases, with 3 bases of the junction left unmatched. Germline V gives CDR1 LNHDA, CDR2 SQIVND (reference sequence).